Listed below are T cell receptor beta chains from one sample, sequenced in a study of lymphopenia after photon versus proton radiotherapy. Clones were sequenced by immunoSEQ multiplex PCR, and TCRdb holds only the in-frame ones, with some missing. The profile shows over 35,000 clones, about 86% of them singletons. This sample comprised peripheral blood, obtained from a patient treated with proton-based radiotherapy. These receptors all come from a woman in her sixties or seventies with pancreatic cancer. Some clones in this sample may be carry-over from other donors' samples. CDR3s include the opening cysteine and the closing phenylalanine or tryptophan. The order of the fields is CDR3 protein, CDR3 DNA, CDR3 length, V gene, D gene, J gene, clone size. D genes are given only for firm matches. Clone size is not always given. Where it is, it says once, few, many or a class for expanded clones.

CDR3aa: CSVDPRGSGSSYNEQFF
CDR3nt: TGCAGCGTTGATCCTCGAGGTAGCGGAAGCTCCTACAATGAGCAGTTCTTC
len: 17
v_gene: TRBV29-1
d_gene: .
j_gene: TRBJ2-1
abundance: once

CDR3aa: CASSARTGGTGELFF
CDR3nt: TGTGCCAGCAGTGCTCGGACAGGCGGCACCGGGGAGCTGTTTTTT
len: 15
v_gene: TRBV6-5
d_gene: TRBD1
j_gene: TRBJ2-2
abundance: .

CDR3aa: CASSSPGVQTQYF
CDR3nt: TGTGCCAGCAGCTCGCCAGGGGTGCAGACCCAGTACTTC
len: 13
v_gene: TRBV11-1
d_gene: .
j_gene: TRBJ2-5
abundance: .

CDR3aa: CASSLVGSSNYGYTF
CDR3nt: TGTGCCAGCAGCTTGGTAGGGAGTTCTAACTATGGCTACACCTTC
len: 15
v_gene: TRBV5-4
d_gene: .
j_gene: TRBJ1-2
abundance: .

CDR3aa: CASSLSSRQVDTGELFF
CDR3nt: TGTGCCAGCAGCTTATCAAGCCGACAGGTCGACACCGGGGAGCTGTTTTTT
len: 17
v_gene: TRBV7-3
d_gene: .
j_gene: TRBJ2-2
abundance: few

CDR3aa: CASAPITGEEQFF
CDR3nt: TGTGCCAGCGCCCCAATTACGGGGGAGGAGCAGTTCTTC
len: 13
v_gene: TRBV28
d_gene: .
j_gene: TRBJ2-1
abundance: .

CDR3aa: CASSPPGGSVNEQYF
CDR3nt: TGTGCCAGCTCACCACCGGGCGGGAGTGTCAACGAGCAGTACTTC
len: 15
v_gene: TRBV18
d_gene: TRBD2
j_gene: TRBJ2-7
abundance: .

CDR3aa: CASSLLGNEQFF
CDR3nt: TGTGCCAGCAGTTTATTGGGCAATGAGCAGTTCTTC
len: 12
v_gene: TRBV28
d_gene: .
j_gene: TRBJ2-1
abundance: .

CDR3aa: CASSTMGGSSYNEQFF
CDR3nt: TGTGCCAGCTCAACTATGGGCGGGAGCTCCTACAATGAGCAGTTCTTC
len: 16
v_gene: TRBV18
d_gene: TRBD2
j_gene: TRBJ2-1
abundance: .

CDR3aa: CASSFFPPTEPYGYTF
CDR3nt: TGTGCCAGCAGTTTTTTCCCCCCGACAGAGCCTTATGGCTACACCTTC
len: 16
v_gene: TRBV27
d_gene: .
j_gene: TRBJ1-2
abundance: .

CDR3aa: CSVEALNEKLFF
CDR3nt: TGCAGCGTTGAGGCCCTGAATGAAAAACTGTTTTTT
len: 12
v_gene: TRBV29-1
d_gene: .
j_gene: TRBJ1-4
abundance: .

CDR3aa: CASSHGGETQYF
CDR3nt: TGTGCCAGTAGTCATGGAGGCGAGACCCAGTACTTC
len: 12
v_gene: TRBV27
d_gene: .
j_gene: TRBJ2-5
abundance: .

CDR3aa: CASSDTGNYGYTF
CDR3nt: TGTGCCAGCAGTGACACAGGGAACTATGGCTACACCTTC
len: 13
v_gene: TRBV6-4
d_gene: .
j_gene: TRBJ1-2
abundance: medium-sized

CDR3aa: CASSTWTGGGGNTIYF
CDR3nt: TGTGCCAGTAGTACTTGGACAGGGGGCGGTGGAAACACCATATATTTT
len: 16
v_gene: TRBV19
d_gene: TRBD1
j_gene: TRBJ1-3
abundance: .

CDR3aa: CASTLGGGLGNTEAFF
CDR3nt: TGTGCCAGTACCCTCGGCGGGGGATTAGGGAACACTGAAGCTTTCTTT
len: 16
v_gene: TRBV19
d_gene: .
j_gene: TRBJ1-1
abundance: .

CDR3aa: CASSVEPRGGSDNEQFF
CDR3nt: TGTGCCAGCAGCGTAGAGCCCAGGGGGGGGTCCGACAATGAGCAGTTCTTC
len: 17
v_gene: TRBV9
d_gene: .
j_gene: TRBJ2-1
abundance: .

CDR3aa: CASRFGSGANVLTF
CDR3nt: .
len: 14
v_gene: TRBV21-1
d_gene: .
j_gene: TRBJ2-6
abundance: .

CDR3aa: CASSPGATVNEKLFF
CDR3nt: TGCGCCAGCAGCCCCGGGGCGACAGTGAATGAAAAACTGTTTTTT
len: 15
v_gene: TRBV5-1
d_gene: .
j_gene: TRBJ1-4
abundance: .